The present T cell receptor beta chain was sequenced within a study of shared clonotypes between healthy human individuals. Study context: The study enrolled a couple of women and three men aged 18 to 49. CD4 naive and CD4 memory each took three plates per donor, while CD8 naive took two and CD8 memory one.

The method was immunoSEQ multiplex PCR; TCRdb's version includes in-frame clones alone and lacks a portion of them. The sample consists of about 640,000 clones, 55% to 75% of them appearing once. CDR1 and CDR2 (germline): SGHTA, FQGNSA. The CDR3 is 14 amino acids. V lost 5 bases, J lost 2 bases, and 5 bases stayed unmatched. For this clone: The same CDR3 is also encoded by other DNA sequences in this sample.

The sequence was obtained from a woman in her 30s in good health. This chain uses TRBV7-2 with TRBJ2-7, with TRBD1 matching 8 bases. Sequenced material: memory CD4+ T cells sorted from blood. Stated subset: CD45RA-negative fraction. For the CDR3, the DNA is TGTGCCAGCAGCCTAGGACAGGGCACCTACGAGCAGTACTTC. It yields the protein CASSLGQGTYEQYF.